The source of this T cell receptor (beta chain) is a study of blood T cell repertoires in COVID-19. About the study: PBMCs, B-cell-depleted T cells, or T cells provided the cDNA or gDNA that made up the material.

Per the original methods: Amplification of reference gene primers was used by the study to estimate nucleated cell counts. The table came from immunoSEQ multiplex PCR; TCRdb's copy has only in-frame clones and leaves some out. The V and J calls and clone size were taken over from that table, and D and trimming were inferred from the DNA. This repertoire shows 210,000 or so clones, 80% found once; its top ten account for 3.5% to 5.5%. Participant ages covered roughly 18 to 89 years across about two dozen US areas. Participants reported their clinical history, and cohort assignment relied on those reports. V lost 4 bases and J lost 2, with 18 bases in between. The CDR3 has 17 amino acids. Germline-derived CDR1 and CDR2 are SGHRS and YFSETQ.

The chain recombines TRBV5-1 with TRBJ2-2, with D possibly TRBD2 on 6 matching bases. Sequenced: PBMCs or T cells enriched from blood (not recorded which). This receptor was taken from a man aged 30 to 39 with acute COVID-19. The CDR3 is CASSQSVRLGNTGELFF. The CDR3 nucleotides are TGCGCCAGCAGCCAGAGCGTGAGACTAGGTAACACCGGGGAGCTGTTTTTT.